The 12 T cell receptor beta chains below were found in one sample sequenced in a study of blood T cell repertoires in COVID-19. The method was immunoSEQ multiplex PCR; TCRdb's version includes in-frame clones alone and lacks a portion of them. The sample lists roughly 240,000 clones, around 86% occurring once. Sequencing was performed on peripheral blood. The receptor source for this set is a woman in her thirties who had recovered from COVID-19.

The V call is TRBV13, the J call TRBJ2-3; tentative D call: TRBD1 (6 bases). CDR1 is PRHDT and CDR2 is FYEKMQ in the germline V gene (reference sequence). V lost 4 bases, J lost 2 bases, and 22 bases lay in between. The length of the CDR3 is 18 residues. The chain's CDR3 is CASSSIGQNPRNTDTQYF. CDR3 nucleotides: TGTGCCAGCAGCTCCATCGGACAGAACCCTCGAAACACAGATACGCAGTATTTT.

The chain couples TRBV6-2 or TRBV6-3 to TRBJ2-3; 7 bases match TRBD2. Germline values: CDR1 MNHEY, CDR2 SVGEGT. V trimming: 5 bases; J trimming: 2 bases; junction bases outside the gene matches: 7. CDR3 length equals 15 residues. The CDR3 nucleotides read TGTGCCAGCAGTACCCGGGGGGAAGCCACAGATACGCAGTATTTT. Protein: CASSTRGEATDTQYF.

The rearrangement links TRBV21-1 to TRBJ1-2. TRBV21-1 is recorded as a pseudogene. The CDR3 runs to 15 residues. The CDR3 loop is CASSKVAPGEGGYTF. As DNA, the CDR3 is TGTGCCAGCAGCAAAGTGGCTCCGGGGGAAGGTGGCTACACCTTC.

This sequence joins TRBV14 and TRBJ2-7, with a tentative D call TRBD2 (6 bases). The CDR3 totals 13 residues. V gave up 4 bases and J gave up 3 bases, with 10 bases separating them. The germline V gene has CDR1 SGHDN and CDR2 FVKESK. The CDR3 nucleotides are TGTGCCAGCAGCCGCGGGACCCTCTACGAGCAGTACTTC. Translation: CASSRGTLYEQYF.

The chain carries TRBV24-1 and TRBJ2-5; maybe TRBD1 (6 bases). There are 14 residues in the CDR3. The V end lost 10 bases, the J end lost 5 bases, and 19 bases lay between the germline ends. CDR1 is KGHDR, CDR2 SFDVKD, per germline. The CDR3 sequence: CATVIRDNWETQYF. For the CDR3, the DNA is TGTGCCACTGTTATCCGGGACAACTGGGAGACCCAGTACTTC.

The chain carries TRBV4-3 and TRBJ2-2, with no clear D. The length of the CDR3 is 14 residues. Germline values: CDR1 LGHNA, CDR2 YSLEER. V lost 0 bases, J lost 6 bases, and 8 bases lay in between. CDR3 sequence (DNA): TGCGCCAGCAGCCAAGAAGTTCCGGCCGGGGAGCTGTTTTTT. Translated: CASSQEVPAGELFF.

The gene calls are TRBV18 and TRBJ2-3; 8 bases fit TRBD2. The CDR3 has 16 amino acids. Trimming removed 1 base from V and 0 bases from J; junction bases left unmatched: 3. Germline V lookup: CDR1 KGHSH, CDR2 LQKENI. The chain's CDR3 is CASSPQRGTSTDTQYF. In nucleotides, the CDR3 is TGTGCCAGCTCACCACAGCGGGGGACCAGCACAGATACGCAGTATTTT.

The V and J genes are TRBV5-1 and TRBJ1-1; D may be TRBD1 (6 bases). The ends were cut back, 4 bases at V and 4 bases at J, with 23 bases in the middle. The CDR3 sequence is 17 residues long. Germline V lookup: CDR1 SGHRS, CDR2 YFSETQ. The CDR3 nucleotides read TGCGCCAGCAGCGCCGTCTCTAGACAACAGGGTGTCACTGAAGCTTTCTTT. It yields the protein CASSAVSRQQGVTEAFF.

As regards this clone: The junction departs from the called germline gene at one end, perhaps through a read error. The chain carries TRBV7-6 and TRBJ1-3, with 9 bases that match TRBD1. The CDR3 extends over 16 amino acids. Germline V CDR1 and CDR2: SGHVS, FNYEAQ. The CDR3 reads CASSDTPGQGLTAPTF. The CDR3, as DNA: TGTGCCAGCAGCGATACCCCGGGACAGGGTCTCACTGCACCAACCTTT. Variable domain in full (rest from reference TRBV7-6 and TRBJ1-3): GAGVSQSPRYKVTKRGQDVALRCDPISGHVSLYWYRQALGQGPEFLTYFNYEAQQDKSGLPNDRFSAERPEGSISTLTIQRTEQRDSAMYRCASSDTPGQGLTAPTFGEGSWLTVV.

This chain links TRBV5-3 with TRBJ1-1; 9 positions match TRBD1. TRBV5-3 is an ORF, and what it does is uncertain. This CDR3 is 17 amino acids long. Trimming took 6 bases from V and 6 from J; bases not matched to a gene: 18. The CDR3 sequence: CARTPRRIGTGYPEAFF. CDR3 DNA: TGTGCCAGAACTCCAAGGCGAATTGGGACAGGGTACCCTGAAGCTTTCTTT.

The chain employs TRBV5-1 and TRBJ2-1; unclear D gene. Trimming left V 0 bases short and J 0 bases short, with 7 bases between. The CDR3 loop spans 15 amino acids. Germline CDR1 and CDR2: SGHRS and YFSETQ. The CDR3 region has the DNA TGCGCCAGCAGCTTGGCAACAGCCTCCTACAATGAGCAGTTCTTC. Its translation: CASSLATASYNEQFF.

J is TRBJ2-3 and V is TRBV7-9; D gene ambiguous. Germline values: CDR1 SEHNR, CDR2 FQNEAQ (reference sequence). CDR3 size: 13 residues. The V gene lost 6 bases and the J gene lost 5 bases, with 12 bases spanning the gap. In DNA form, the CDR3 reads TGTGCCAGCAGATTAACAGAAGAAGATACGCAGTATTTT. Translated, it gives CASRLTEEDTQYF.